This T cell receptor (beta chain) was sequenced in a study of blood T cell repertoires in COVID-19. Study-wide background: Sources were T cells, B-cell-depleted T cells, or PBMCs; the material itself was cDNA or gDNA.

Some clones are missing from TCRdb's copy, which holds only in-frame ones; the method was immunoSEQ multiplex PCR. The repertoire includes 95,000 to 150,000 clones, just over 85% of them detected once, and about 4.5% sits in the top ten. The CDR3 consists of 15 residues. CDR1 is SGHTA, CDR2 FQGNSA, per germline. The ends were cut back, 7 bases at V and 0 bases at J, with 14 bases in the middle. The table lists this clone with a few counts. The chain links TRBV7-2 to TRBJ2-3; a weak D match, TRBD1 (5 bases). Sample: peripheral blood. The sequence was collected from a man in his forties or fifties with acute or convalescent COVID-19. Here the CDR3 reads CASTIKWGSTDTQYF. CDR3 nucleotides: TGTGCCAGCACCATTAAATGGGGCAGCACAGATACGCAGTATTTT.